The 4 T cell receptor beta chains below come from one sample, sequenced in a study of blood T cell repertoires in COVID-19. Using immunoSEQ multiplex PCR, the repertoire was profiled, and TCRdb retains in-frame clones only, with some absent. The sample includes some 490,000 clones, approximately 83% of them seen just once. Sequencing used peripheral blood. The receptors here all came from a human donor in a cohort sampled during active COVID-19.

To note about this clone: This specimen includes other DNA sequences encoding the same CDR3. The rearrangement links TRBV6-5 to TRBJ1-1, with D possibly being TRBD1 (5 bases). CDR3 length equals 15 residues. Per germline, CDR1 MNHEY and CDR2 SVGAGI. The V gene lost 0 bases and the J gene lost 1 base, with 9 bases spanning the gap. CDR3: CASSYSRRGNTEAFF. For the CDR3, the DNA is TGTGCCAGCAGTTACTCGAGAAGGGGGAACACTGAAGCTTTCTTT.

The chain combines TRBV19 with TRBJ1-1; 11 bases are shared with TRBD1. The CDR3 extends over 14 amino acids. Germline trimming cut 5 bases from V and 4 bases from J; bases unmatched to any gene: 3. Germline-derived CDR1 and CDR2 are LNHDA and SQIVND (reference sequence). Here the CDR3 DNA reads TGTGCCAGTAGTGCCGGGACAGGGGGCACTGAAGCTTTCTTT. Residues: CASSAGTGGTEAFF.

The V call is TRBV5-6, the J call TRBJ2-4; tentatively, D is TRBD1 (6 bases). Germline CDR1 SGHDT, CDR2 YYEEEE. Trimming stripped 4 bases from V and 4 bases from J, with 18 bases between. The CDR3 has 16 amino acids. Written as DNA, the CDR3 is TGTGCCAGCAGCCTAAGTCCGGACAGTAAAAAAAACATTCAGTACTTC. This codes for CASSLSPDSKKNIQYF.

This clone came up once. The chain links TRBV12-5 to TRBJ1-4; no reliable D call. The germline V gene encodes CDR1 LGHNT and CDR2 FRNRAP. The CDR3 runs to 12 residues. With 5 bases removed from V and 8 bases from J, the gap between germline ends came to 9 bases. The CDR3 DNA reads as TGTGCTAGTGGTCCGACGGGGGAAAAACTGTTTTTT. Protein product: CASGPTGEKLFF. Combining the CDR3 with reference TRBV12-5 and TRBJ1-4 gives the whole variable domain DARVTQTPRHKVTEMGQEVTMRCQPILGHNTVFWYRQTMMQGLELLAYFRNRAPLDDSGMPKDRFSAEMPDATLATLKIQPSEPRDSAVYFCASGPTGEKLFFGSGTQLSVL.